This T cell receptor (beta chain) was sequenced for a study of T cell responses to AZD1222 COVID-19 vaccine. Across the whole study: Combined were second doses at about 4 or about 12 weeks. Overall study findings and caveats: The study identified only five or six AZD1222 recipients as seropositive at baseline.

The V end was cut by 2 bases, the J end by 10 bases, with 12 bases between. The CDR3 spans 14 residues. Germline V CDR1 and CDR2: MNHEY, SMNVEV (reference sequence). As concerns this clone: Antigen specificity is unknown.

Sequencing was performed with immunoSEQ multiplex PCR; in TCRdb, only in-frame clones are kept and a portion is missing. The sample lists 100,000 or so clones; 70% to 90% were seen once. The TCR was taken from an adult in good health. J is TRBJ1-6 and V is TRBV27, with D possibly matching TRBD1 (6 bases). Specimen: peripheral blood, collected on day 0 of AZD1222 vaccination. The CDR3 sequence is CASSLALGGSPLHF. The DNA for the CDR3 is TGTGCCAGCAGTTTAGCGCTGGGGGGCTCACCCCTCCACTTT.